Listed here are 29 T cell receptor beta chains from one sample, sequenced in a study of T cells after posttransplantation cyclophosphamide. Using immunoSEQ multiplex PCR, the repertoire was profiled, and TCRdb retains in-frame clones only, with some absent. The sample has 23,000 or so clones, approximately 98% seen once. The sequenced sample consisted of naive CD8+ T cells sorted from PBMCs. These receptors all stem from a man aged 35 to 55 in good health, CMV-negative, and a related stem cell transplant donor.

The chain links TRBV11-1 to TRBJ2-1; TRBD2 matches 9 bases. The V segment lost 1 base and the J segment 1 base; nucleotides outside the gene matches: 5. The CDR3 is 17 amino acids. The germline V gene encodes CDR1 SGHAT and CDR2 FQDESV (reference sequence). The CDR3 is CASSLVPREGSYNEQFF. The CDR3 DNA sequence: TGTGCCAGCAGCTTAGTTCCGCGGGAGGGATCCTACAATGAGCAGTTCTTC. Looking up the rest from reference TRBV11-1 and TRBJ2-1 gives the full variable domain: EAEVAQSPRYKITEKSQAVAFWCDPISGHATLYWYRQILGQGPELLVQFQDESVVDDSQLPKDRFSAERLKGVDSTLKIQPAELGDSAMYLCASSLVPREGSYNEQFFGPGTRLTVL.

This chain uses TRBV11-2 with TRBJ2-7; 8 nucleotides match TRBD1. Germline loops: CDR1 SGHAT, CDR2 FQNNGV. This CDR3 region has 14 residues. V trimming: 4 bases; J trimming: 3 bases; junction bases outside the gene matches: 5. The CDR3 nucleotides are TGTGCCAGCAGCTCGCCTGACAGGGGCTACGAGCAGTACTTC. Protein product: CASSSPDRGYEQYF.

The V and J genes are TRBV13 and TRBJ2-7; 8 bases fit TRBD1. V lost 5 bases to trimming and J lost 3 bases; unmatched junction nucleotides: 6. The CDR3 is 14 amino acids. Germline lookup yields CDR1 PRHDT and CDR2 FYEKMQ (reference sequence). CDR3 residues: CASSPRGRIYEQYF. As DNA, the CDR3 is TGTGCCAGCAGCCCCAGGGGGCGAATCTACGAGCAGTACTTC.

This chain connects TRBV5-5 to TRBJ1-1; 8 bases are a match to TRBD1. The V segment lost 4 bases and the J segment 5 bases; nucleotides outside the gene matches: 7. Germline V gene lookup returns CDR1 SGHKS and CDR2 YYEKEE (reference sequence). The CDR3 contains 14 residues. The CDR3 nucleotides read TGTGCCAGCAGCCCTGGACAGGGAGGGACTGAAGCTTTCTTT. Translated: CASSPGQGGTEAFF.

Worth noting for this clone: The same CDR3 is also encoded by other DNA sequences in this sample. The rearrangement joins TRBV28 to TRBJ1-1; D ambiguous. Germline CDR1 reads MDHEN; CDR2 reads SYDVKM. This CDR3 spans 13 amino acids. V gave up 6 bases and J gave up 1 base, with 9 bases separating them. DNA for the CDR3: TGTGCCAGCAGGACGAACAGGAACACTGAAGCTTTCTTT. Translated, it gives CASRTNRNTEAFF.

This rearrangement joins TRBV6-1 to TRBJ1-1; D gene uncertain. The ends were cut back, 6 bases at V and 1 base at J, with 9 bases in the middle. Germline CDR1 and CDR2: MNHNS and SASEGT. The CDR3 sequence is 13 residues long. The CDR3 coding sequence is TGTGCCAGCAGCGGTCGGGGGAACACTGAAGCTTTCTTT. This gives the protein CASSGRGNTEAFF.

This rearrangement joins TRBV4-2 to TRBJ2-5; possibly TRBD1 for D (5 bases). This CDR3 spans 13 amino acids. Germline V lookup: CDR1 LGHNA, CDR2 YNFKEQ. V lost 2 bases, J lost 5 bases, and 9 bases lay in between. The CDR3, as DNA: TGTGCCAGCAGCCAAAGGGGTCAGGAGACCCAGTACTTC. This encodes CASSQRGQETQYF.

A word on this clone: One junction end does not reproduce the germline sequence, and a read error may be involved. The same CDR3 is also encoded by other DNA sequences in this sample. This chain uses TRBV27 with TRBJ1-5, with 7 bases aligning to TRBD1. The CDR3 sequence is 17 residues long. Germline lookup yields CDR1 MNHEY and CDR2 SMNVEV (reference sequence). CDR3 in DNA: TGCGCCAGCAGTTTAGGCGCGGTTGGGACAGTCAATCAGCCCCAGCATTTT. Translating it yields CASSLGAVGTVNQPQHF.

The CDR3 is CASELAGVTDTQYF. CDR3 DNA sequence: TGTGCCTCAGAACTAGCGGGGGTCACAGATACGCAGTATTTT. The chain employs TRBV21-1 and TRBJ2-3; TRBD2 is the table's D call and was not checked against the DNA. TRBV21-1 is a pseudogene locus. CDR3 length equals 14 residues.

Written as DNA, the CDR3 is TGTGCCAGCAGCGGGACTAGGCCCTACGAGCAGTACTTC. Translation: CASSGTRPYEQYF. The chain carries TRBV5-4 and TRBJ2-7; 8 nucleotides match TRBD2. CDR1 and CDR2 from the germline V gene are SGHNT and YYREEE (reference sequence). V lost 4 bases and J lost 2; bases outside the gene matches: 2. This CDR3 is built from 13 residues.

The J gene is TRBJ2-3, the V gene TRBV2; perhaps TRBD2 as D (6 bases). This CDR3 has 17 amino acids. The germline CDR1 and CDR2 sequences are SNHLY and FYNNEI. V gave up 5 bases and J gave up 6 bases, with 24 bases separating them. The CDR3 reads CASSQPETSGVGDTQYF. The DNA of the CDR3 is TGTGCCAGCAGTCAACCCGAGACTAGTGGTGTAGGGGATACGCAGTATTTT.

The chain joins TRBV27 to TRBJ2-5, with TRBD1 matching 12 bases. J lost 5 bases, V lost 11 bases, and 12 bases had no gene match. This CDR3 is 15 amino acids long. From germline, CDR1 is MNHEY and CDR2 SMNVEV (reference sequence). The CDR3 spells CASAHGTGGWETQYF. DNA of the CDR3: TGTGCCTCAGCACACGGGACAGGGGGCTGGGAGACCCAGTACTTC.

This rearrangement joins TRBV18 to TRBJ2-1; TRBD1 matches at 7 bases. Unmatched junction bases numbered 13, after V lost 3 bases and J lost 8 bases. In germline, CDR1 is KGHSH, CDR2 LQKENI. The CDR3 covers 16 residues. The CDR3 coding sequence is TGTGCCAGCTCACCGTATAACAGGGAAGGGGGCGATGAGCAGTTCTTC. It encodes CASSPYNREGGDEQFF.

This chain uses TRBV9 with TRBJ2-3; TRBD2 aligns across 8 bases. Germline V gene data show CDR1 as SGDLS and CDR2 as YYNGEE. The V segment lost 0 bases and the J segment 2 bases; nucleotides outside the gene matches: 5. The CDR3 contains 16 residues. The CDR3 sequence is CASSVGTSTFTDTQYF. The CDR3 bases are TGTGCCAGCAGCGTAGGGACTAGCACCTTCACAGATACGCAGTATTTT.

This CDR3 is CASSPGTSGYNEQFF. CDR3 nucleotide sequence: TGTGCCAGCAGCCCAGGGACTAGCGGCTACAATGAGCAGTTCTTC. The chain joins TRBV5-6 to TRBJ2-1; 11 nucleotides agree with TRBD2. CDR3 length: 15 residues. V lost 4 bases to trimming and J lost 3 bases; unmatched junction nucleotides: 3. In germline, CDR1 is SGHDT, CDR2 YYEEEE.

This chain uses TRBV27 with TRBJ2-7; 9 bases agree with TRBD1. Trimming removed 5 bases from V and 4 bases from J; junction bases left unmatched: 12. CDR1 is MNHEY, CDR2 SMNVEV, per germline (reference sequence). There are 16 residues in the CDR3. The CDR3 spells CASSPPPGQGVYEQYF. In DNA, the CDR3 is TGTGCCAGCAGTCCCCCCCCGGGACAGGGTGTTTACGAGCAGTACTTC.

V gene TRBV7-9 combines with J gene TRBJ2-5; 8 bases are shared with TRBD2. The V segment lost 1 base and the J segment 4 bases; nucleotides outside the gene matches: 8. The germline V gene encodes CDR1 SEHNR and CDR2 FQNEAQ (reference sequence). The CDR3 has 16 residues. CDR3 nucleotide sequence: TGTGCCAGCAGCTTAGGACCGGGAGGGCCGACAGAGACCCAGTACTTC. Protein: CASSLGPGGPTETQYF.

The genes are TRBV28 and TRBJ2-3, with D unresolved. The CDR3 contains 14 residues. CDR1 MDHEN and CDR2 SYDVKM come from the germline V gene. Trimming removed 3 bases from V and 1 base from J, with 8 bases in between. The CDR3 DNA is TGTGCCAGCAGTTTCCTCACTGGCACAGATACGCAGTATTTT. Protein: CASSFLTGTDTQYF.

This chain joins TRBV5-4 and TRBJ2-1; TRBD1 matches 8 bases. After removal of 6 bases from V and 8 bases from J, the junction contained 7 bases not matched to a gene. The V gene's germline CDR1 is SGHNT and CDR2 YYREEE (reference sequence). This CDR3 region has 13 residues. CDR3 loop: CASISDREDEQFF. The CDR3 bases are TGTGCCAGCATCTCGGACAGGGAAGATGAGCAGTTCTTC.

This sequence joins TRBV4-1 and TRBJ2-5; D not certain. This CDR3 comprises 14 residues. Deletions cut 5 bases from V and 0 bases from J, with 10 bases between. CDR1 is MGHRA and CDR2 is YSYEKL in the germline V gene. CDR3 protein: CASSYSLDQETQYF. The CDR3 coding sequence is TGCGCCAGCAGCTACTCACTGGACCAAGAGACCCAGTACTTC.

The rearrangement joins TRBV27 to TRBJ2-7; 8 bases match TRBD1. Germline V lookup: CDR1 MNHEY, CDR2 SMNVEV (reference sequence). Losses at the gene ends were 6 bases for V and 0 bases for J; bases not matched to a gene: 7. This CDR3 contains 15 residues. The CDR3 here is CASSFSGTGSYEQYF. CDR3 nucleotides: TGTGCCAGCAGCTTTTCCGGGACAGGCTCCTACGAGCAGTACTTC.

The chain joins TRBV29-1 to TRBJ1-2; 7 positions match TRBD1. This CDR3 has 11 amino acids. The germline V gene encodes CDR1 SQVTM and CDR2 ANQGSEA. V trimming: 6 bases; J trimming: 7 bases; junction bases outside the gene matches: 5. In nucleotides, the CDR3 is TGCAGCGTAAAAACAGGGGTTGGCTACACCTTC. It codes for CSVKTGVGYTF. The full variable domain, its missing parts supplied by reference TRBV29-1 and TRBJ1-2, is SAVISQKPSRDICQRGTSLTIQCQVDSQVTMMFWYRQQPGQSLTLIATANQGSEATYESGFVIDKFPISRPNLTFSTLTVSNMSPEDSSIYLCSVKTGVGYTFGSGTRLTVV.

The chain employs TRBV6-5 and TRBJ2-5; the match to TRBD2 covers 10 bases. The CDR3 totals 15 residues. The germline CDR1 and CDR2 sequences are MNHEY and SVGAGI. V dropped 9 bases and J dropped 5; count of bases not matched to a gene: 12. CDR3 region: CASSQGTSAWETQYF. CDR3 DNA: TGTGCCAGTTCCCAGGGGACTAGCGCCTGGGAGACCCAGTACTTC.

This chain uses TRBV5-1 with TRBJ2-7; 8 bases map to TRBD1. The CDR3 runs 15 residues. Trimming removed 0 bases from V and 1 base from J; junction bases left unmatched: 3. In germline, CDR1 is SGHRS, CDR2 YFSETQ. CDR3 amino acids: CASSLGGTGSYEQYF. As DNA, the CDR3 is TGCGCCAGCAGCTTGGGCGGGACAGGTTCCTACGAGCAGTACTTC. The entire variable domain, with the rest obtained from reference TRBV5-1 and TRBJ2-7, is as follows: KAGVTQTPRYLIKTRGQQVTLSCSPISGHRSVSWYQQTPGQGLQFLFEYFSETQRNKGNFPGRFSGRQFSNSRSEMNVSTLELGDSALYLCASSLGGTGSYEQYFGPGTRLTVT.

This clone was seen once. The chain combines TRBV6-1 with TRBJ1-5, with D unresolved. The germline CDR1 and CDR2 sequences are MNHNS and SASEGT. Trimming left V 6 bases short and J 0 bases short, with 9 bases between. The length of the CDR3 is 14 residues. The CDR3 DNA sequence: TGTGCCAGCAGACATGCCCTTAGCAATCAGCCCCAGCATTTT. Encoded protein: CASRHALSNQPQHF.

This sequence joins TRBV30 and TRBJ2-1; D gene ambiguous. Trimming cost V 4 bases and J 4 bases, with 8 bases left between them. CDR1 is GTSNPN and CDR2 is SVGIG in the germline V gene (reference sequence). The CDR3 has 12 amino acids. CDR3 protein: CAWTRGYNEQFF. CDR3 DNA sequence: TGTGCCTGGACTAGAGGATACAATGAGCAGTTCTTC.

The chain recombines TRBV4-1 with TRBJ2-1, with a weak D call TRBD2 (6 bases). The CDR3 is 12 amino acids. Per germline, CDR1 MGHRA and CDR2 YSYEKL. The V and J ends lost 3 bases and 10 bases respectively, with 10 bases between them. The chain's CDR3 is CASSQSSVEQFF. The CDR3, as DNA: TGCGCCAGCAGCCAGTCTAGCGTCGAGCAGTTCTTC.

The gene calls are TRBV11-3 and TRBJ2-3; 9 nucleotides agree with TRBD1. The junction had 20 bases not matched to a gene; V was cut back by 5 bases and J by 5 bases. The CDR3 covers 19 residues. Germline values: CDR1 SGHNT, CDR2 YENEEA. CDR3 nucleotides: TGTGCCAGCAGCCACCATTACCCGGGACAGGGTCCGAAGGGAGATACGCAGTATTTT. Translated, it gives CASSHHYPGQGPKGDTQYF.

The chain carries TRBV11-2 and TRBJ2-7; 9 bases are shared with TRBD2. CDR3 length: 15 amino acids. J lost 6 bases, V lost 2 bases, and 8 bases had no gene match. Per the germline V gene, CDR1 is SGHAT and CDR2 is FQNNGV. CDR3 bases: TGTGCCAGCAGCTTACTGAGCGGGAGGAGCAGCGAGCAGTACTTC. Protein product: CASSLLSGRSSEQYF. Using reference TRBV11-2 and TRBJ2-7 for the parts outside the CDR3, the full variable domain is EAGVAQSPRYKIIEKRQSVAFWCNPISGHATLYWYQQILGQGPKLLIQFQNNGVVDDSQLPKDRFSAERLKGVDSTLKIQPAKLEDSAVYLCASSLLSGRSSEQYFGPGTRLTVT.